Reported below is one T cell receptor (beta chain). V dropped 2 bases and J dropped 3 bases, with 13 bases sitting between them. Germline V gene data show CDR1 as MNHNY and CDR2 as SVGAGI (reference sequence). The CDR3 sequence is 16 residues long. This record comes from a study of blood T cell repertoires in COVID-19. Across the study: Researchers got acute and convalescent COVID-19 samples from the United States, Italy and Spain. The analysed material was cDNA or gDNA that came from T cells, B-cell-depleted T cells, or PBMCs.

Source study methods: Amplification of reference gene primers provided the estimated nucleated cell counts. Here immunoSEQ multiplex PCR was the method, and the copy in TCRdb shows in-frame clones only, minus some. The V and J calls and clone size are taken from that table; D and trimming were inferred from the DNA. The sample has about 190,000 clones, approximately 90% seen once. The V gene is TRBV6-6, the J gene TRBJ1-4, with D possibly TRBD1 on 5 matching bases. The TCR sequence derives from a human donor in a cohort sampled during active COVID-19. Sequencing used peripheral blood. CDR3 bases: TGTGCCAGCAGTTACACAACGGGCAGGGCTAATGAAAAACTGTTTTTT. It translates to CASSYTTGRANEKLFF.